Included here is one T cell receptor beta chain sequence, with context. The entry originates in a study of siplizumab effects on memory and regulatory T cells. The data were produced by immunoSEQ multiplex PCR, yet TCRdb's version contains in-frame clones alone and is incomplete. The sample includes roughly 25,000 clones, about 79% of them seen just once. The CDR3 spans 14 residues. V lost 3 bases and J 6 bases, leaving 11 bases between the germline ends. CDR1 SGHTA and CDR2 FQGTGA come from the germline V gene. This chain uses TRBV7-3 with TRBJ2-2; D call uncertain. The material sequenced was memory CD4+ T cells sorted from blood. The origin of this receptor is a human donor in good health. The CDR3 sequence is CASSFRAHSGELFF. CDR3 DNA: TGTGCCAGCAGCTTTCGGGCTCACTCCGGGGAGCTGTTTTTT.